This is a list of T cell receptor beta chains from one sample in a study of cytomegalovirus exposure and HLA in healthy donors. Sequenced by immunoSEQ multiplex PCR; TCRdb stores in-frame clones only, minus some. The data contain 200,000 to 250,000 clones, around 87% of them singletons. Sequences were obtained from PBMCs. These receptors all come from a young woman in good health and CMV-seropositive. Each CDR3 is given with its conserved first and last residue. A D gene is named only where the DNA matches it firmly. Where a row states a size, it is once, few, many or the class of an expanded clone; other rows omit it.

>TRBJ2-1|TRBV2|NA|NA
TGTGCCAGCAGAGACTTTGACGAGCAGTTCTTC
CASRDFDEQFF
>TRBJ2-6|TRBV18|NA|TRBD1
TGTGCCAGCTCACGGACAGGGGGCAACTCTGGGGCCAACGTCCTGACTTTC
CASSRTGGNSGANVLTF
>TRBJ2-5|TRBV10-1|NA|NA
TGCGCCAGCAGTGAGCCAGGGTTACAAGAGACCCAGTACTTC
CASSEPGLQETQYF
>TRBJ2-4|TRBV9|NA|TRBD1
TGTGCCAGCAGCGGGGACAGGGGATGGCTTGGGGACATTCAGTACTTC
CASSGDRGWLGDIQYF
>TRBJ2-1|TRBV7-6|NA|NA
TGTGCCAGCACATCCCGGGGGGCTACCCCGTTTAACAATGAGCAGTTCTTC
CASTSRGATPFNNEQFF
>TRBJ2-7|TRBV5-1|NA|TRBD1
TGCGCCAGCAGCTTTGGGACAGGGTCCTACGAGCAGTACTTC
CASSFGTGSYEQYF
>TRBJ2-7|TRBV9|NA|TRBD2
TGTGCCAGCAGCGTAGAAGGGACTAGCGGGAGGAGCTCCTACGAGCAGTACTTC
CASSVEGTSGRSSYEQYF
>TRBJ1-1|TRBV11-2|NA|TRBD1
TGTGCCAGCAGCTCCCGACAGGGGCACGAGGCTTTCTTT
CASSSRQGHEAFF
>TRBJ2-7|TRBV30|once|TRBD1
TGTGCCTGGAGCGACAGGGGTGGCGAGCAGTACTTC
CAWSDRGGEQYF
>TRBJ1-2|TRBV18|NA|NA
TGTGCCAGCTCACCCGACCGGGACACCAACTATGGCTACACCTTC
CASSPDRDTNYGYTF
>TRBJ1-2|TRBV19|NA|TRBD1
TGTGTGACAACAACAGGGGGAGGATATGGCTACACCTTC
CVTTTGGGYGYTF
>TRBJ2-5|TRBV2|NA|TRBD1
TGTGCCAGCAGTGCTGGACAGGGGGCACTGGCCCAGTACTTC
CASSAGQGALAQYF
>TRBJ2-7|TRBV13|once|TRBD2
TGTGCCAGCAGCTTAGCTTTCGGGGGGGGGTACGAGCAGTACTTC
CASSLAFGGGYEQYF
>TRBJ2-1|TRBV28|NA|TRBD2
TGTGCCAGCAGCCCTGGGACCGGGACTAGCGGGAACAATGAGCAGTTCTTC
CASSPGTGTSGNNEQFF
>TRBJ2-7|TRBV5-1|NA|NA
TGCGCCAGCAGCCCAGGACTCGACTCCTACGAGCAGTACTTC
CASSPGLDSYEQYF
>TRBJ1-2|TRBV15|NA|NA
TGTGCCACCAGCAGTAGCCCGGGGAGCCGCTCTGGCTACACCTTC
CATSSSPGSRSGYTF
>TRBJ2-5|TRBV5-1|NA|TRBD2
TGCGCCAGCAGCTTGAGCCTAGCGGGAGACCAAGAGACCCAGTACTTC
CASSLSLAGDQETQYF
>TRBJ1-2|TRBV27|NA|TRBD1
TGTGCCAGCAGTCCCGGGACAGAAGTAGGCTATGGCTACACCTTC
CASSPGTEVGYGYTF
>TRBJ1-1|TRBV6-5|NA|NA
TGTGCCAGCAGTTACTGGGACTCTGGGACTGAAGCTTTCTTT
CASSYWDSGTEAFF
>TRBJ1-5|TRBV30|few|TRBD1
TGTGCCTGGAGTGGACAGGGAATTAGCAATCAGCCCCAGCATTTT
CAWSGQGISNQPQHF
>TRBJ1-1|TRBV30|NA|TRBD1
TGTGCCTGGAGTCCGGACAGGGCTGAAGCTTTCTTT
CAWSPDRAEAFF
>TRBJ1-1|TRBV11-2|NA|TRBD1
TGTGCCAGCAGCCAACGACAGGGCATAAGAGGAGCTTTCTTT
CASSQRQGIRGAFF
>TRBJ1-1|TRBV9|NA|TRBD1
TGTGCCAGCAGCCCACGGGACAGGGATGAAGCTTTCTTT
CASSPRDRDEAFF
>TRBJ1-5|TRBV4-2|NA|NA
TGTGCCAGCAGCCAAGGCGCCTTCGGGAATCAGCCCCAGCATTTT
CASSQGAFGNQPQHF
>TRBJ2-3|TRBV28|NA|NA
TGTGCCAGCCGGAGAGATACGCAGTATTTT
CASRRDTQYF
>TRBJ1-1|TRBV5-4|NA|NA
TGTGCCAGCAGCTTGCCGGGAAAAGACGTAATGAACACTGAAGCTTTCTTT
CASSLPGKDVMNTEAFF
>TRBJ2-7|TRBV28|NA|NA
TGTGCCAGCAGTTCAAAATCCTACGAGCAGTACTTC
CASSSKSYEQYF
>TRBJ1-1|TRBV2|NA|TRBD1
TGTGCCAGCAGTGACTTGCCCAGGGGGCGGACTGAAGCTTTCTTT
CASSDLPRGRTEAFF
>TRBJ1-5|TRBV19|NA|NA
TGTGCCACTAGAGGGGTTTCCAATCAGCCCCAGCATTTT
CATRGVSNQPQHF
>TRBJ1-5|TRBV28|NA|NA
TGTGCCAGCAGTTTAGCAGGGGAAGGTAGCAATCAGCCCCAGCATTTT
CASSLAGEGSNQPQHF
>TRBJ2-4|TRBV6-6|NA|NA
TGTGCCAGCAGGGGAGACAACCTAGCCAAAAACATTCAGTACTTC
CASRGDNLAKNIQYF
>TRBJ1-1|TRBV5-4|NA|NA
TGTGCCAGCAGCTTGGTGGGGGCCAACACTGAAGCTTTCTTT
CASSLVGANTEAFF
>TRBJ1-4|TRBV6-5|NA|NA
TGTGCCAGCAGTTACGGGGGGTTCGGAGAAAAACTGTTTTTT
CASSYGGFGEKLFF
>TRBJ1-2|TRBV28|NA|NA
TGTGCCAGCAGTTTATGGACCGACCGACTGAACTATGGCTACACCTTC
CASSLWTDRLNYGYTF
>TRBJ1-5|TRBV27|NA|NA
TGTGCCAGCAGTATACAAGGAGCAAGCAATCAGCCCCAGCATTTT
CASSIQGASNQPQHF
>TRBJ1-1|TRBV29-1|NA|NA
TGCAGCGTTGCAGTGGTAGAAGCTTTCTTT
CSVAVVEAFF
>TRBJ1-2|TRBV14|once|NA
TGTGCCAGCAGCCACCCGGGACTTCCAGACTATGGCTACACCTTC
CASSHPGLPDYGYTF
>TRBJ2-7|TRBV19|NA|NA
TGTGCCAGTAGTCTGTACATCAGCTACGAGCAGTACTTC
CASSLYISYEQYF
>TRBJ2-7|TRBV7-6|once|NA
TGTGCCAGCAGCTTACAGGACACCTACGAGCAGTACTTC
CASSLQDTYEQYF
>TRBJ2-7|TRBV19|NA|TRBD2
TGTGCCACTTCGGGACTAGCGGGAAGGAACGAGCAGTACTTC
CATSGLAGRNEQYF
>TRBJ1-2|TRBV11-2|NA|NA
TGTGCCAGCAGCCACGAAGGGACACGATTCTATGGCTACACCTTC
CASSHEGTRFYGYTF
>TRBJ1-2|TRBV23-1|NA|NA
TGCGCCAGCAGTCAATCAATGGGGACAAAACTGGACTATGGCTACACCTTC
CASSQSMGTKLDYGYTF
>TRBJ2-2|TRBV5-1|NA|TRBD1
TGCGCCAGCAGCTTGACAGGGGCTAATACCGGGGAGCTGTTTTTT
CASSLTGANTGELFF
>TRBJ2-7|TRBV4-1|NA|TRBD1
TGCGCCAGCAGACGCTCCGGGACAGAAACCTACGAGCAGTACTTC
CASRRSGTETYEQYF
>TRBJ1-2|TRBV6-1|NA|NA
TGTGCCAGCAAAAATGTCGATGGCTACACCTTC
CASKNVDGYTF
>TRBJ1-2|TRBV29-1|NA|NA
TGCAGCGTTGAAGGTCGCACGGGTGGCGGTAACTATGGCTACACCTTC
CSVEGRTGGGNYGYTF
>TRBJ1-4|TRBV5-1|NA|NA
TGCGCCAGCAGCTTGGCCGGAGGGAATGAAAAACTGTTTTTT
CASSLAGGNEKLFF
>TRBJ2-3|TRBV5-1|once|NA
TGCGCCAGCAGCTTGACGACAGGAAGCACAGATACGCAGTATTTT
CASSLTTGSTDTQYF
>TRBJ1-1|TRBV5-4|NA|NA
TGTGCCAGCAGCTTGCGGGGGGCGCAGAACACTGAAGCTTTCTTT
CASSLRGAQNTEAFF
>TRBJ1-2|TRBV10-2|few|TRBD1
TGCGCCAGCCAGGGGGGTCCCTATGGCTACACCTTC
CASQGGPYGYTF
>TRBJ1-5|TRBV2|NA|TRBD1
TGTGCCAGCAGTGAAATACAGGGGGACCGTCAGCCCCAGCATTTT
CASSEIQGDRQPQHF
>TRBJ2-1|TRBV5-1|NA|NA
TGCGCCAGCAGCTTGGAAGGGACCCACAGGGATGAGCAGTTCTTC
CASSLEGTHRDEQFF
>TRBJ2-3|TRBV28|NA|TRBD2
TGTGCCACCACTCACCCTAGCGGCGACGATACGCAGTATTTT
CATTHPSGDDTQYF